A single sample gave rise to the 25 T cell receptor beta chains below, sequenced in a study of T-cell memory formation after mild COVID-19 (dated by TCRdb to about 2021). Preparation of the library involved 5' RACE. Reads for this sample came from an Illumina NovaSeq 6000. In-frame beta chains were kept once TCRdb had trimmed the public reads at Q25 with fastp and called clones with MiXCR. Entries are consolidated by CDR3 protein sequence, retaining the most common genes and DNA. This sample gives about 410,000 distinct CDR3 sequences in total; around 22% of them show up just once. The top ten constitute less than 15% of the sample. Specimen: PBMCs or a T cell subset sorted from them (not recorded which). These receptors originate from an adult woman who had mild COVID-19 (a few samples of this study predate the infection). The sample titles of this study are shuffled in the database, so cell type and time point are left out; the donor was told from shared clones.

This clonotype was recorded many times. The CDR3, as DNA: TGTGCCAGCAGCGTAGTCGGTTTATCCAGGGTCGGCGCGGGAAACATTCAGTACTTC. Encoded protein: CASSVVGLSRVGAGNIQYF. The genes are TRBV7-8 and TRBJ2-4; possibly TRBD1 or TRBD2 for D (5 bases each). The germline V gene has CDR1 SGHVS and CDR2 FQNEAQ. The CDR3 has 19 residues. Trimming shortened V by 5 bases and J by 6 bases, and 29 bases separated the two germline ends.

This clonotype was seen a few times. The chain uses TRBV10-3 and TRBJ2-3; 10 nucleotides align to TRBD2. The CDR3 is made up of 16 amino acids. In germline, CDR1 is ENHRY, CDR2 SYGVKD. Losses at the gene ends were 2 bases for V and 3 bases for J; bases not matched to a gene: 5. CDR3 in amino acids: CAISEASGSGTDTQYF. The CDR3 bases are TGTGCCATCAGTGAGGCTAGCGGGAGTGGAACAGATACGCAGTATTTT.

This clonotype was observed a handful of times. CDR3 sequence reads: CATSREGVSYEQYF. CDR3 nucleotide sequence: TGTGCCACCAGCAGAGAGGGGGTCTCCTACGAGCAGTACTTC. The chain couples TRBV15 to TRBJ2-7, with D perhaps being TRBD1 or TRBD2 (5 bases each). Germline CDR1 is LNHNV and CDR2 is YYDKDF (reference sequence). V gave up 0 bases and J gave up 0 bases, with 6 bases separating them. This CDR3 spans 14 amino acids.

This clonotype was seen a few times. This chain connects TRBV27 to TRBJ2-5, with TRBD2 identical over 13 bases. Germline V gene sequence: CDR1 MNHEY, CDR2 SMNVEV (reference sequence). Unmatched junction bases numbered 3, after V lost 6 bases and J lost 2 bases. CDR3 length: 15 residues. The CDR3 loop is CASRVLAGGQETQYF. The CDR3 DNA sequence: TGTGCCAGCAGGGTACTAGCGGGAGGGCAAGAGACCCAGTACTTC.

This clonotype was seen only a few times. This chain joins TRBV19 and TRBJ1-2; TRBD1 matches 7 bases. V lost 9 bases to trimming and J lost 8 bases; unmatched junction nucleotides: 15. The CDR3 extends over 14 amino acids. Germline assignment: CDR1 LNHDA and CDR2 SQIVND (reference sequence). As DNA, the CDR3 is TGTGCCAGCGCAGGGGGGCAAAGGCTTGGCGGCTACACCTTC. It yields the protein CASAGGQRLGGYTF.

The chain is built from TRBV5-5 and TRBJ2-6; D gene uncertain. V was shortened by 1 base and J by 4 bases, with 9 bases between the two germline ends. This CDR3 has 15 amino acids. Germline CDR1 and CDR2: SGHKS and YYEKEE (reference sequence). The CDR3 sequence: CASSLSPGGANVLTF. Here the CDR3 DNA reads TGTGCCAGCAGCTTGTCGCCGGGCGGGGCCAACGTCCTGACTTTC.

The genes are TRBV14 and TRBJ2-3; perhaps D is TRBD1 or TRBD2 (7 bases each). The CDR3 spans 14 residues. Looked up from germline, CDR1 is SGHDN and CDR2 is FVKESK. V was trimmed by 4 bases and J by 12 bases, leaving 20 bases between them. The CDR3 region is CASSRQGGPRPQYF. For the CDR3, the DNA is TGTGCCAGCAGCCGACAGGGAGGGCCTAGGCCCCAGTATTTT.

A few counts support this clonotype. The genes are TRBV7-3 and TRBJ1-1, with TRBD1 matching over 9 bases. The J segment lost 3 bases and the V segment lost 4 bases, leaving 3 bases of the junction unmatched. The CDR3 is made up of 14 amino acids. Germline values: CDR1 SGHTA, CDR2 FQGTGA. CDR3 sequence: CASSSTGGHTEAFF. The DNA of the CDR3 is TGTGCCAGCAGCTCGACAGGGGGTCACACTGAAGCTTTCTTT.

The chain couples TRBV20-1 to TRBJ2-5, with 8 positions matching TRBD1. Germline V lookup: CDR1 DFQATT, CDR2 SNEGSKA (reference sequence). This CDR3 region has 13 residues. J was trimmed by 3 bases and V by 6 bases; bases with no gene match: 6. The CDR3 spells CSAPGQDEETQYF. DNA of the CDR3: TGCAGTGCCCCGGGACAGGATGAAGAGACCCAGTACTTC.

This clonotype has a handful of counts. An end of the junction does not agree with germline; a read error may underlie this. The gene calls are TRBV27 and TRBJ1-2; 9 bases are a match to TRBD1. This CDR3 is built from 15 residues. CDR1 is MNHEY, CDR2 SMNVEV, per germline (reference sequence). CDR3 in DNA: TGTGCCAGCGCCGCAGCCGGGACAGGGACTTATGTCTACACCTTC. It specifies CASAAAGTGTYVYTF.

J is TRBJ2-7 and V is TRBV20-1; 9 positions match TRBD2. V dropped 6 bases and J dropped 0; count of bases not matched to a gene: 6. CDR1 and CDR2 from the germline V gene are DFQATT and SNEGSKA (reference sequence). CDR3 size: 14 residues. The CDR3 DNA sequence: TGCAGTGCCCGCGGGGGGGGCGGCTCCTACGAGCAGTACTTC. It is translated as CSARGGGGSYEQYF.

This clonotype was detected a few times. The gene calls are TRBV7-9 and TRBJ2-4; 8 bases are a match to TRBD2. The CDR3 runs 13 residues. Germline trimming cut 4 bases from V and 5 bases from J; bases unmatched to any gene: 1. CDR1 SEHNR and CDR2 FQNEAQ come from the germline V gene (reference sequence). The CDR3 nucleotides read TGTGCCAGCAGCTCCGGGGGGGAAAACATTCAGTACTTC. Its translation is CASSSGGENIQYF.

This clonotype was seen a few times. The CDR3 region has the DNA TGTGCCAGCAGTCCAGGGACTAGCGGGAGGTTCAATGAGCAGTTCTTC. The encoded protein is CASSPGTSGRFNEQFF. The gene calls are TRBV12-3 or TRBV12-4 and TRBJ2-1, with TRBD2 matching 15 bases. The CDR3 contains 16 residues. Trimming removed 5 bases from V and 6 bases from J; junction bases left unmatched: 5.

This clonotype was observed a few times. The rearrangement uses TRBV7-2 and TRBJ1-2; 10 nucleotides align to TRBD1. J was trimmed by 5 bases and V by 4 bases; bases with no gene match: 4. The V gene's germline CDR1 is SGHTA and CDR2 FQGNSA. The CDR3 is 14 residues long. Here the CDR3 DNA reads TGTGCCAGCAGCTCCGGACAGGGGGAGTATGGCTACACCTTC. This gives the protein CASSSGQGEYGYTF.

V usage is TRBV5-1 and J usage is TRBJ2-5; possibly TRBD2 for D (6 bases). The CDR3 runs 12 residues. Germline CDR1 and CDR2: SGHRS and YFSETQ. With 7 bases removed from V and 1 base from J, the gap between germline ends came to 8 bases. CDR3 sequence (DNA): TGCGCCAGCCGGGACTCCCAAGAGACCCAGTACTTC. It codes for CASRDSQETQYF.

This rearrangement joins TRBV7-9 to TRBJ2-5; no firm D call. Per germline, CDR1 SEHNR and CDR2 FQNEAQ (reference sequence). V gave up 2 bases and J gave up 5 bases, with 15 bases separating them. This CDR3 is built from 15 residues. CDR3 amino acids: CASSLISQAGETQYF. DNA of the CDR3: TGTGCCAGCAGCTTAATCAGCCAGGCCGGGGAGACCCAGTACTTC. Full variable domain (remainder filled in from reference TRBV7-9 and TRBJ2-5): DTGVSQNPRHKITKRGQNVTFRCDPISEHNRLYWYRQTLGQGPEFLTYFQNEAQLEKSRLLSDRFSAERPKGSFSTLEIQRTEQGDSAMYLCASSLISQAGETQYFGPGTRLLVL.

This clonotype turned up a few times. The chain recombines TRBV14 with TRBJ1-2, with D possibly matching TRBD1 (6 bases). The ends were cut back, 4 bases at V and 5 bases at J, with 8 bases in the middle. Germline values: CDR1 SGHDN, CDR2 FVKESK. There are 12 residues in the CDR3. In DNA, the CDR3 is TGTGCCAGCAGCCGGACAGAATATGGCTACACCTTC. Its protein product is CASSRTEYGYTF.

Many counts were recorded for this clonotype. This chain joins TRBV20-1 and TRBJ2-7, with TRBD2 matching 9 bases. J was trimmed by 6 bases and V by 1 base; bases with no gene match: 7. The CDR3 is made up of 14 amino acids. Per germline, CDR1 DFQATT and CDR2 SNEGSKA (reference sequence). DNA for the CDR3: TGCAGTGCTAGAGCCGGGACTAGCCTCTCCGAGCAGTACTTC. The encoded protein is CSARAGTSLSEQYF.

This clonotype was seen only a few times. The CDR3 bases are TGCAGCGGGGGACAGGTCTACGAGCAGTACTTC. The encoded protein is CSGGQVYEQYF. The chain recombines TRBV29-1 with TRBJ2-7; 8 bases are shared with TRBD1. V was pared by 7 bases and J by 3 bases, with 2 bases of the junction left unmatched. The germline V gene has CDR1 SQVTM and CDR2 ANQGSEA. This CDR3 is 11 amino acids long.

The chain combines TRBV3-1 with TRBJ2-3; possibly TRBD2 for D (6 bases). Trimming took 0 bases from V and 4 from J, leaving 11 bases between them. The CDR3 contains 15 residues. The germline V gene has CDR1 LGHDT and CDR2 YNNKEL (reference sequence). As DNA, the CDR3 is TGTGCCAGCAGCCAAGAGTCAAGCGGGCCAGATACGCAGTATTTT. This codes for CASSQESSGPDTQYF.

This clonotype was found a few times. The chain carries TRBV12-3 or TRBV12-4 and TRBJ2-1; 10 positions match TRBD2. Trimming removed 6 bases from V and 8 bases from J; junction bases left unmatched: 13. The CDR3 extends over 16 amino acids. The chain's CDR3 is CASRAPSSGRYDEQFF. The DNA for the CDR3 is TGTGCCAGCAGAGCCCCTTCTAGCGGGAGATACGATGAGCAGTTCTTC.

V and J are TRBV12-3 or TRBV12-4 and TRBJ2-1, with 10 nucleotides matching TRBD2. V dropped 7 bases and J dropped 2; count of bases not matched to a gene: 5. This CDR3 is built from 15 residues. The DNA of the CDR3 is TGTGCCAGCACCGTGCTAGCGGGGGCCTACAATGAGCAGTTCTTC. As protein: CASTVLAGAYNEQFF.

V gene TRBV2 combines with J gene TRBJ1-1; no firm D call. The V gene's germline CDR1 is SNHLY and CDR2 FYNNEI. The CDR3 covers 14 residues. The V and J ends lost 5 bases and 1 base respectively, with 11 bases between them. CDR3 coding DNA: TGTGCCAGCAGTCCTGGGAGAGAGAACACTGAAGCTTTCTTT. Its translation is CASSPGRENTEAFF.

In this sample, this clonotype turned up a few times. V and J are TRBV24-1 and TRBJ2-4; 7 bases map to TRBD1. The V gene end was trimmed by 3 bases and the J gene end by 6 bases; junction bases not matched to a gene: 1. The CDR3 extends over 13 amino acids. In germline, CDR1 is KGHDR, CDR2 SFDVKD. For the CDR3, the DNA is TGTGCCACCAGTGATCGACAGGGAAACATTCAGTACTTC. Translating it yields CATSDRQGNIQYF.

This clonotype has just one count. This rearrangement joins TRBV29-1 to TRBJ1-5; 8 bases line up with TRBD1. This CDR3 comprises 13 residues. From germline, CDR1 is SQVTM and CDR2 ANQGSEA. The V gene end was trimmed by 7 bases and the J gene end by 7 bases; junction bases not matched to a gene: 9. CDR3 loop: CSAGQGVRQPQHF. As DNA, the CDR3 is TGCAGCGCAGGACAGGGCGTCAGGCAGCCCCAGCATTTT.